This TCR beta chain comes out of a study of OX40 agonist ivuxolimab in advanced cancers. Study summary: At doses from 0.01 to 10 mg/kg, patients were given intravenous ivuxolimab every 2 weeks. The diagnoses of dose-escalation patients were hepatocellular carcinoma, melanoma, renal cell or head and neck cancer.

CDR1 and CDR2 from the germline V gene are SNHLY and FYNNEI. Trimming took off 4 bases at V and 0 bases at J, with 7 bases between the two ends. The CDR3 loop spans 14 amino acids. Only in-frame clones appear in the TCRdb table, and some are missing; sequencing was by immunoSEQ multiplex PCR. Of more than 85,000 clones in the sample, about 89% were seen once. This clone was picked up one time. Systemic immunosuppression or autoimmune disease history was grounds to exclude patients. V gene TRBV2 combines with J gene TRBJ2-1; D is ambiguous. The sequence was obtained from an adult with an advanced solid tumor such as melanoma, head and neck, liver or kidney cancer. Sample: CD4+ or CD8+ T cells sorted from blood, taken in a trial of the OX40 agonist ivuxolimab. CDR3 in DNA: TGTGCCAGCAGTGGGGTCCTCTCCTACAATGAGCAGTTCTTC. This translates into CASSGVLSYNEQFF.